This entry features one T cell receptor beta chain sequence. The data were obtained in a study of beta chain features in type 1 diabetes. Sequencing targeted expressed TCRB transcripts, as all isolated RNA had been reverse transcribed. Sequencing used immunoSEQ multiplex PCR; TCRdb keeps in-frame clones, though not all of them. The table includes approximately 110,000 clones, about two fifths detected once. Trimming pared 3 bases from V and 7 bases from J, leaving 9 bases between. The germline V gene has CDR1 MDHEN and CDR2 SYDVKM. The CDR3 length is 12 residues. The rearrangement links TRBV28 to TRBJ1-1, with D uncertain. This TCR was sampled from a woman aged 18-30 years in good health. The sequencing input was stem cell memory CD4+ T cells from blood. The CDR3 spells CASSFWPDEAFF. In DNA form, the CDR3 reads TGTGCCAGCAGTTTCTGGCCTGATGAAGCTTTCTTT.